A single sample is the source of the 30 T cell receptor beta chains below, sequenced in a study of T cell repertoires in cytomegalovirus infection. No antigen has been identified for these receptors. Each CDR3 protein is one row after TCRdb ran MiXCR on the reads. The sample records fewer than 65,000 distinct CDR3 sequences, around 20% being singletons. The sequenced sample was CD8+ T cells from cultured PBMCs, obtained from culture after CMV antigen stimulation. These receptors came from a human donor in good health (CMV status not recorded). Some clones in this sample may be carry-over from other donors' samples.

A few counts support this clonotype. This chain connects TRBV7-9 to TRBJ2-5; 7 bases agree with TRBD1. CDR3 length: 16 residues. Germline V gene sequence: CDR1 SEHNR, CDR2 FQNEAQ (reference sequence). V lost 2 bases and J lost 5; bases outside the gene matches: 11. The CDR3 nucleotides read TGTGCCAGCAGCTTACCCAAGACAGGGCGAGGGGAGACCCAGTACTTC. Amino acids: CASSLPKTGRGETQYF.

This clonotype has a handful of counts. The chain recombines TRBV7-2 with TRBJ2-7; TRBD2 matches at 8 bases. Germline assignment: CDR1 SGHTA and CDR2 FQGNSA. The ends lost 4 bases at V and 6 bases at J; junction bases unmatched: 5. The CDR3 runs 13 residues. The CDR3 bases are TGTGCCAGCAGCTCCCCGGGAGGGAGCGAGCAGTACTTC. Translation: CASSSPGGSEQYF.

The V call is TRBV6-1, the J call TRBJ2-5; TRBD1 or TRBD2 may be the D gene (5 bases each). V lost 0 bases and J 0 bases, leaving 8 bases between the germline ends. This CDR3 contains 15 residues. Germline lookup yields CDR1 MNHNS and CDR2 SASEGT. CDR3 DNA: TGTGCCAGCAGTGAAGCGAGGGGTTACCAAGAGACCCAGTACTTC. This gives the protein CASSEARGYQETQYF.

This clonotype came up many times. The V gene is TRBV4-3, the J gene TRBJ2-1, with 8 bases aligning to TRBD1. CDR3 length: 15 residues. V lost 3 bases and J lost 3; bases outside the gene matches: 4. CDR1 and CDR2 from the germline V gene are LGHNA and YSLEER. This CDR3 reads CASSQTGTGYNEQFF. CDR3 nucleotide sequence: TGCGCCAGCAGCCAGACCGGGACAGGCTACAATGAGCAGTTCTTC.

The chain joins TRBV10-3 to TRBJ1-2; TRBD1 matches at 8 bases. This CDR3 is built from 16 residues. Germline V lookup: CDR1 ENHRY, CDR2 SYGVKD. With V trimmed by 3 bases and J by 1 base, 7 bases remained unmatched. The CDR3 loop is CAISEAAGQVNYGYTF. As DNA, the CDR3 is TGTGCCATCAGTGAAGCAGCGGGACAGGTTAACTATGGCTACACCTTC.

This clonotype occurred a few times. The chain links TRBV7-8 to TRBJ2-7; D remains ambiguous. Germline CDR1 reads SGHVS; CDR2 reads FQNEAQ. CDR3 length equals 13 residues. Between the trimmed V and J ends, which lost 2 bases and 7 bases, there was a span of 12 bases. The DNA for the CDR3 is TGTGCCAGCAGCTTATCCCAGTCGAGGGAGCAGTACTTC. It specifies CASSLSQSREQYF.

This clonotype was seen a few times. The genes are TRBV27 and TRBJ1-1; no definite D call. The V gene's germline CDR1 is MNHEY and CDR2 SMNVEV (reference sequence). The CDR3 extends over 13 amino acids. The germline V and J ends were trimmed by 10 bases and 14 bases, with 26 bases remaining between them. CDR3 amino acids: CATLATPGPGVFF. CDR3 DNA: TGTGCCACCCTTGCCACCCCGGGCCCCGGGGTGTTCTTT.

In this sample, this clonotype turned up a few times. The chain employs TRBV6-5 and TRBJ2-7; 10 bases align to TRBD2. After removal of 6 bases from V and 6 bases from J, the junction contained 17 bases not matched to a gene. The germline gives CDR1 MNHEY, CDR2 SVGAGI. The CDR3 totals 17 residues. The CDR3, as DNA: TGTGCCAGCAGCGTAACTAACCCCGGGACTAGCGAGGCCGAGCAGTACTTC. Translation: CASSVTNPGTSEAEQYF.

This clonotype is medium-sized by share. This chain joins TRBV11-2 and TRBJ2-3, with 8 nucleotides matching TRBD1. Per the germline V gene, CDR1 is SGHAT and CDR2 is FQNNGV. The junction had 11 bases not matched to a gene; V was cut back by 5 bases and J by 4 bases. The CDR3 runs to 16 residues. The CDR3 DNA sequence: TGTGCCAGCAGCCTCCGGACAGGGTGGTCCGCAGATACGCAGTATTTT. Protein product: CASSLRTGWSADTQYF.

This clonotype was observed at least ten times. V gene TRBV6-2 or TRBV6-3 combines with J gene TRBJ2-1; 9 bases are a match to TRBD1. Germline assignment: CDR1 MNHEY and CDR2 SVGEGT. The ends lost 5 bases at V and 5 bases at J; junction bases unmatched: 10. The CDR3 consists of 16 residues. In nucleotides, the CDR3 is TGTGCCAGCAGTCCGCCCGGGACAGGGATTCACAATGAGCAGTTCTTC. This encodes CASSPPGTGIHNEQFF.

This clonotype was picked up many times. This chain connects TRBV14 to TRBJ1-1; maybe TRBD1 (6 bases). CDR1 is SGHDN, CDR2 FVKESK, per germline. The CDR3 is made up of 16 amino acids. Trimming cost V 4 bases and J 3 bases, with 18 bases left between them. CDR3 sequence: CASSRLGGARDTEAFF. The DNA of the CDR3 is TGTGCCAGCAGCCGGTTGGGGGGGGCGCGGGACACTGAAGCTTTCTTT. The variable domain in full, with the rest retrieved from reference TRBV14 and TRBJ1-1, is EAGVTQFPSHSVIEKGQTVTLRCDPISGHDNLYWYRRVMGKEIKFLLHFVKESKQDESGMPNNRFLAERTGGTYSTLKVQPAELEDSGVYFCASSRLGGARDTEAFFGQGTRLTVV.

The chain links TRBV12-3 or TRBV12-4 to TRBJ2-3; the D gene is possibly TRBD2 (6 bases). The CDR3 is 16 residues long. Deletions cut 4 bases from V and 0 bases from J, with 14 bases between. CDR3 loop: CASSYVRDSSTDTQYF. The CDR3, as DNA: TGTGCCAGCAGTTACGTCCGGGACTCAAGCACAGATACGCAGTATTTT.

CDR3 residues: CASSPFTSGRYNEQFF. The CDR3 region has the DNA TGTGCCAGCAGCCCTTTCACTAGCGGACGGTACAATGAGCAGTTCTTC. This chain links TRBV7-2 with TRBJ2-1; the match to TRBD2 covers 8 bases. There are 16 residues in the CDR3. V was clipped by 5 bases and J by 4 bases; unmatched bases: 10. The germline gives CDR1 SGHTA, CDR2 FQGNSA.

This clonotype turned up a few times. This sequence joins TRBV27 and TRBJ2-7; D perhaps matches TRBD1 (6 bases). The CDR3 is 13 amino acids. Germline V gene data show CDR1 as MNHEY and CDR2 as SMNVEV (reference sequence). V lost 7 bases to trimming and J lost 1 base, with 11 bases between them. The CDR3 DNA sequence: TGTGCCAGCAAAGAACAGGGTTCCTACGAGCAGTACTTC. It yields the protein CASKEQGSYEQYF.

This clonotype was seen a handful of times. The J gene is TRBJ1-1, the V gene TRBV7-2, with unresolved D. The V and J ends lost 4 bases and 0 bases respectively, with 15 bases between them. The CDR3 loop spans 16 amino acids. CDR1 is SGHTA, CDR2 FQGNSA, per germline. As DNA, the CDR3 is TGTGCCAGCAGCTCTGAGGGTGCGGCCCTGAACACTGAAGCTTTCTTT. Residues: CASSSEGAALNTEAFF.

In its sample, this clonotype was seen a few times. In DNA, the CDR3 is TGTGCCAGCAGCTCCCCAGGGAAGTCAACTAATGAAAAACTGTTTTTT. As protein: CASSSPGKSTNEKLFF. The chain carries TRBV7-2 and TRBJ1-4, with D possibly being TRBD1 (5 bases). The length of the CDR3 is 16 residues. In germline, CDR1 is SGHTA, CDR2 FQGNSA. Trimming removed 4 bases at V and 0 bases at J, with 12 bases between.

This clonotype has just a few counts. This chain links TRBV7-2 with TRBJ2-7, with D possibly matching TRBD2 (5 bases). Germline V gene lookup returns CDR1 SGHTA and CDR2 FQGNSA. CDR3 length: 15 residues. Deletions cut 4 bases from V and 5 bases from J, with 18 bases between. The CDR3 DNA reads TGTGCCAGCAGCTCCGACTTACGGGGTCAGGACGAGCAGTACTTC. This gives the protein CASSSDLRGQDEQYF.

This clonotype showed up many times. V and J are TRBV7-9 and TRBJ2-5, with D perhaps given as TRBD1 or TRBD2 (5 bases each). CDR3 length: 16 amino acids. Trimming left V 5 bases short and J 3 bases short, with 19 bases between. Germline V gives CDR1 SEHNR, CDR2 FQNEAQ (reference sequence). CDR3 bases: TGTGCCAGCAGCCTTCGGGACGATGACGGGAAAGAGACCCAGTACTTC. Its translation is CASSLRDDDGKETQYF.

The chain has TRBV11-3 and TRBJ1-1; D gene unclear. This CDR3 spans 13 amino acids. The germline V and J ends were trimmed by 4 bases and 5 bases, with 11 bases remaining between them. CDR1 is SGHNT, CDR2 YENEEA, per germline. The CDR3 DNA reads TGTGCCAGCAGCTCCTCACGGAAGACTGAAGCTTTCTTT. It yields the protein CASSSSRKTEAFF.

This chain links TRBV15 with TRBJ2-7; D is unclear. Per germline, CDR1 LNHNV and CDR2 YYDKDF (reference sequence). Trimming stripped 6 bases from V and 0 bases from J, with 12 bases between. The CDR3 spans 14 residues. The CDR3 sequence: CATSDKGSSYEQYF. In nucleotides, the CDR3 is TGTGCCACCAGTGACAAGGGAAGCTCCTACGAGCAGTACTTC.

This clonotype was seen only a few times. The chain carries TRBV4-1 and TRBJ1-1, with D unclear. With 1 base removed from V and 4 bases from J, the gap between germline ends came to 16 bases. CDR3 length: 16 amino acids. Germline loops: CDR1 MGHRA, CDR2 YSYEKL. For the CDR3, the DNA is TGCGCCAGCAGCCAAGTCCTTACCGGGCGGGGCACTGAAGCTTTCTTT. The encoded protein is CASSQVLTGRGTEAFF.

V is TRBV7-9 and J is TRBJ2-7; 8 bases map to TRBD1. The germline V gene encodes CDR1 SEHNR and CDR2 FQNEAQ (reference sequence). V was clipped by 2 bases and J by 3 bases; unmatched bases: 3. This CDR3 spans 14 amino acids. Here the CDR3 DNA reads TGTGCCAGCAGCTTAACAACAGGGGGCTACGAGCAGTACTTC. It codes for CASSLTTGGYEQYF.

The sample holds a few counts of this clonotype. The CDR3 DNA reads TGTGCCAGCAGAAGGACTAGCGGACTTTGGGAGCAGTTCTTC. It codes for CASRRTSGLWEQFF. V gene TRBV28 combines with J gene TRBJ2-1, with 10 bases identical to TRBD2. CDR1 is MDHEN, CDR2 SYDVKM, per germline. With V trimmed by 6 bases and J by 10 bases, 9 bases remained unmatched. The CDR3 totals 14 residues.

The sample holds a few counts of this clonotype. This chain links TRBV12-3 or TRBV12-4 with TRBJ1-1; D perhaps matches TRBD1 (5 bases). The CDR3 sequence is 16 residues long. Trimming left V 6 bases short and J 3 bases short, with 20 bases between. The CDR3 region has the DNA TGTGCCAGCAGCCCTGGAGGCGGGACCCTGTACACTGAAGCTTTCTTT. It specifies CASSPGGGTLYTEAFF.

The chain joins TRBV19 to TRBJ1-1; unclear D gene. This CDR3 has 14 amino acids. Germline V CDR1 and CDR2: LNHDA, SQIVND (reference sequence). V was pared by 2 bases and J by 6 bases, with 13 bases between. Written as DNA, the CDR3 is TGTGCCAGTAGTATAACGGGCTTTAGGGCTGAAGCTTTCTTT. Amino acids: CASSITGFRAEAFF.

The chain joins TRBV6-1 to TRBJ2-3; TRBD1 might be the D (5 bases). The length of the CDR3 is 15 residues. Between the trimmed V and J ends, which lost 2 bases and 4 bases, there was a span of 13 bases. The germline CDR1 and CDR2 sequences are MNHNS and SASEGT. CDR3 in amino acids: CASSERTQPADTQYF. In DNA form, the CDR3 reads TGTGCCAGCAGTGAAAGGACACAACCGGCAGATACGCAGTATTTT.

This clonotype is medium-sized in the sample. V and J are TRBV7-6 and TRBJ2-1, with D perhaps matching TRBD1 or TRBD2 (5 bases each). Deletions cut 1 base from V and 4 bases from J, with 8 bases between. The CDR3 sequence is 14 residues long. The germline gives CDR1 SGHVS, CDR2 FNYEAQ. The DNA of the CDR3 is TGTGCCAGCAGCTTAGGGGACGGTTACAATGAGCAGTTCTTC. It translates to CASSLGDGYNEQFF.

This clonotype occurred a few times. The chain links TRBV7-2 to TRBJ2-7, with D possibly called TRBD1 or TRBD2 (5 bases each). V lost 3 bases to trimming and J lost 7 bases, with 16 bases between them. Germline CDR1 is SGHTA and CDR2 is FQGNSA. This CDR3 is 14 amino acids long. The CDR3 sequence is CASSFRGTPSEQYF. CDR3 DNA sequence: TGTGCCAGCAGCTTTAGAGGGACCCCGAGTGAGCAGTACTTC. Full variable domain (remainder filled in from reference TRBV7-2 and TRBJ2-7): GAGVSQSPSNKVTEKGKDVELRCDPISGHTALYWYRQSLGQGLEFLIYFQGNSAPDKSGLPSDRFSAERTGGSVSTLTIQRTQQEDSAVYLCASSFRGTPSEQYFGPGTRLTVT.

This chain uses TRBV20-1 with TRBJ2-1, with 8 bases aligning to TRBD2. CDR1 DFQATT and CDR2 SNEGSKA come from the germline V gene (reference sequence). V lost 6 bases to trimming and J lost 4 bases; unmatched junction nucleotides: 8. This CDR3 is 14 amino acids long. CDR3 sequence (DNA): TGCAGTGCCCAAAGCGGGAGAAAATACAATGAGCAGTTCTTC. This codes for CSAQSGRKYNEQFF.

The chain has TRBV7-2 and TRBJ2-3, with D unclear. Trimming cost V 4 bases and J 5 bases, with 7 bases left between them. Germline V CDR1 and CDR2: SGHTA, FQGNSA. The CDR3 covers 12 residues. The CDR3 DNA sequence: TGTGCCAGCAGCTCCCCGCTAGATACGCAGTATTTT. Amino acid sequence: CASSSPLDTQYF.